The sequence of this T cell receptor beta chain was determined in a study of T cells in women clearing cervical HPV infection. On this clone: The CDR3 goes on 3 residues after the read ends, and that part is filled in from the germline J gene.

Germline V lookup: CDR1 MDHEN, CDR2 SYDVKM. This CDR3 has 15 residues. V shed 4 bases and J shed 0 bases, with 11 bases lying between them. Profiling relied on immunoSEQ multiplex PCR, and the TCRdb table lists in-frame clones only, not all of them. The repertoire table contains tens of thousands of clones. V gene TRBV28 combines with J gene TRBJ2-3; TRBD1 or TRBD2 may be the D gene (5 bases each). Specimen: blood buffy coat. The receptor was derived from a woman between 18 and 70 years old with a cervical HPV16 infection that either progressed to CIN3+ or cleared (not recorded which). Here the CDR3 reads CASSWRGASTDTQYF. CDR3 DNA (partial): TGTGCCAGCAGTTGGAGAGGGGCTAGCACAGATACG.